This is a list of T cell receptor beta chains from one sample in a study of T cell responses to AZD1222 COVID-19 vaccine. TCRdb keeps only in-frame clones here, not all; method: immunoSEQ multiplex PCR. The table lists about 55,000 clones, 88% of them singletons. The sequences come from peripheral blood, collected on day 0 of AZD1222 vaccination. The receptors originated from an adult in good health. The CDR3 runs from the conserved cysteine through the conserved F or W. A D gene is named only where the DNA matches it firmly. Part of the rows lack a size; the others show once, few, many or a class for expanded clones.

TRBD1 TRBJ2-7 TRBV20-1 NA CSASGQAMYEQYF TGCAGTGCTAGTGGACAGGCTATGTACGAGCAGTACTTC
TRBD1 TRBJ2-2 TRBV12-3/TRBV12-4 NA CASSMTGTGELFF TGTGCCAGCAGTATGACAGGGACCGGGGAGCTGTTTTTT
NA TRBJ1-2 TRBV28 few CASSPPGSTNYGYTF TGTGCCAGCAGTCCCCCGGGCAGCACTAACTATGGCTACACCTTC
NA TRBJ1-1 TRBV19 NA CASVATGRAIEAFF TGTGCCAGTGTAGCCACGGGCAGGGCCATTGAAGCTTTCTTT
NA TRBJ1-6 TRBV11-3 NA CASSSEGVSPLHF TGTGCCAGCAGCTCAGAGGGGGTTTCACCCCTCCACTTT
NA TRBJ1-5 TRBV2 NA CASGEGSNQPQHF TGTGCCAGTGGGGAGGGTAGCAATCAGCCCCAGCATTTT
NA TRBJ1-2 TRBV12-3/TRBV12-4 NA CASRLTLGGYTF TGTGCCAGCAGACTTACTCTTGGGGGCTACACCTTC
NA TRBJ2-7 TRBV11-1 NA CASSPRGGPYEQYF TGTGCCAGCAGCCCCCGTGGGGGCCCCTACGAGCAGTACTTC
NA TRBJ1-4 TRBV7-9 NA CASSLGLASEKLFF TGTGCCAGCAGCTTGGGCCTTGCTAGTGAAAAACTGTTTTTT
NA TRBJ2-5 TRBV6-2/TRBV6-3 NA CASSYSVGVGETQYF TGTGCCAGCAGTTACTCTGTGGGAGTAGGAGAGACCCAGTACTTC
NA TRBJ2-7 TRBV25-1 NA CASSERSYEQYF TGTGCCAGCAGTGAGCGGTCCTACGAGCAGTACTTC
TRBD2 TRBJ2-1 TRBV18 NA CASSPSRGGEQFF TGTGCCAGCTCACCATCCCGGGGGGGAGAGCAGTTCTTC
TRBD1 TRBJ1-6 TRBV5-4 NA CASSLTGQARLTLHF TGTGCCAGCAGCTTGACCGGACAGGCCCGTTTGACCCTCCACTTT
NA TRBJ1-3 TRBV7-9 NA CASSLAVGRDTIYF TGTGCCAGCAGCTTAGCGGTTGGAAGAGACACCATATATTTT
NA TRBJ2-7 TRBV18 once CASSGQGSSYEQYF TGTGCCAGCTCTGGCCAGGGCTCTTCCTACGAGCAGTACTTC
NA TRBJ2-3 TRBV20-1 NA CSASRSADTQYF TGCAGTGCTAGTAGGTCGGCAGATACGCAGTATTTT
NA TRBJ2-1 TRBV4-3 NA CASSQDRYGSSYNEQFF TGCGCCAGCAGCCAAGATCGGTACGGATCCTCCTACAATGAGCAGTTCTTC
TRBD2 TRBJ2-5 TRBV7-2 NA CASSLGPAGAIQETQYF TGTGCCAGCAGCTTAGGGCCAGCGGGAGCAATACAAGAGACCCAGTACTTC
TRBD1 TRBJ1-1 TRBV6-6 once CASSPQGARNEAFF TGTGCCAGCAGTCCCCAGGGGGCTAGGAATGAAGCTTTCTTT
NA TRBJ1-5 TRBV6-1 NA CASSEWGQGSNQPQHF TGTGCCAGCAGTGAATGGGGGCAGGGCTCAAATCAGCCCCAGCATTTT
NA TRBJ1-1 TRBV25-1 NA CASSDNVKNTEAFF TGTGCCAGCAGTGATAATGTAAAAAACACTGAAGCTTTCTTT
NA TRBJ2-3 TRBV10-1 once CASSFMASTDTQYF TGCGCCAGCAGTTTCATGGCAAGCACAGATACGCAGTATTTT
TRBD1 TRBJ1-4 TRBV19 NA CAARGQLNEKLFF TGTGCCGCCCGGGGACAGCTAAATGAAAAACTGTTTTTT
NA TRBJ2-3 TRBV28 NA CASKAGVNFGDTQYF TGTGCCAGCAAGGCAGGGGTTAATTTTGGAGATACGCAGTATTTT